A selection of T cell receptor beta chains follows, all from one sample in a study of long-term antiretroviral therapy in people with HIV. Only in-frame clones appear in the TCRdb table, and some are missing; sequencing was by immunoSEQ multiplex PCR. Among approximately 31,000 clones listed, about 85% were seen once. Sequenced material: unsorted PBMCs, taken 1.1 years after starting antiretroviral therapy. These receptors came from a man aged 18 to 30 with HIV. Both conserved end residues are part of each CDR3. The D gene is left open where the match is weak.

j_call: TRBJ2-3
cdr3_length: 13
v_call: TRBV19
d_call: NA
cdr3_aa: CASSIGAGDTQYF

j_call: TRBJ1-3
cdr3_length: 15
v_call: TRBV4-1
d_call: TRBD1
cdr3_aa: CASSQEGGDGNTIYF

j_call: TRBJ1-5
cdr3_length: 15
v_call: TRBV28
d_call: NA
cdr3_aa: CASTSFGPGVQPQHF

j_call: TRBJ2-2
cdr3_length: 15
v_call: TRBV6-6
d_call: TRBD2
cdr3_aa: CAGGNGLAGPGELFF

j_call: TRBJ2-5
cdr3_length: 14
v_call: TRBV9
d_call: NA
cdr3_aa: CASIRHGYQETQYF

j_call: TRBJ1-3
cdr3_length: 12
v_call: TRBV30
d_call: NA
cdr3_aa: CAWSSGSDTIYF

j_call: TRBJ1-3
cdr3_length: 13
v_call: TRBV5-4
d_call: NA
cdr3_aa: CASSPLEGNTIYF

j_call: TRBJ1-1
cdr3_length: 15
v_call: TRBV9
d_call: NA
cdr3_aa: CASSSSPGMNTEAFF

j_call: TRBJ2-3
cdr3_length: 14
v_call: TRBV25-1
d_call: NA
cdr3_aa: CASSELGVADTQYF

j_call: TRBJ1-4
cdr3_length: 14
v_call: TRBV30
d_call: NA
cdr3_aa: CAWSVGPGDEKLFF

j_call: TRBJ2-1
cdr3_length: 14
v_call: TRBV13
d_call: NA
cdr3_aa: CASSSGLSYNEQFF

j_call: TRBJ2-7
cdr3_length: 16
v_call: TRBV9
d_call: NA
cdr3_aa: CASSVGPDGSSYEQYF

j_call: TRBJ2-7
cdr3_length: 15
v_call: TRBV21-1
d_call: NA
cdr3_aa: CASSSYPDRPYEQYF

j_call: TRBJ1-1
cdr3_length: 17
v_call: TRBV19
d_call: NA
cdr3_aa: CASSIAGRGNTNTEAFF

j_call: TRBJ2-7
cdr3_length: 12
v_call: TRBV9
d_call: TRBD1
cdr3_aa: CASSGDSYEQYF

j_call: TRBJ2-3
cdr3_length: 14
v_call: TRBV30
d_call: TRBD2
cdr3_aa: CAWSRLAGDDTQYF

j_call: TRBJ1-2
cdr3_length: 15
v_call: TRBV5-6
d_call: NA
cdr3_aa: CASSQAAGADYGYTF

j_call: TRBJ2-1
cdr3_length: 17
v_call: TRBV2
d_call: TRBD2
cdr3_aa: CASTLLSGGGAGNEQFF

j_call: TRBJ2-7
cdr3_length: 15
v_call: TRBV28
d_call: TRBD1
cdr3_aa: CASSSPGTGSVEQYF

j_call: TRBJ2-1
cdr3_length: 11
v_call: TRBV6-1
d_call: NA
cdr3_aa: CASRAHNEQFF

j_call: TRBJ1-2
cdr3_length: 13
v_call: TRBV29-1
d_call: TRBD1
cdr3_aa: CSVPYLQGAGYTF

j_call: TRBJ1-5
cdr3_length: 15
v_call: TRBV19
d_call: NA
cdr3_aa: CASDVFRGSNQPQHF

j_call: TRBJ1-2
cdr3_length: 11
v_call: TRBV6-6
d_call: NA
cdr3_aa: CASSYQGGYTF

j_call: TRBJ2-7
cdr3_length: 16
v_call: TRBV7-6
d_call: TRBD1
cdr3_aa: CASSAGTGGSWYEQYF

j_call: TRBJ2-7
cdr3_length: 17
v_call: TRBV9
d_call: TRBD1
cdr3_aa: CASSVGKGTERAYEQYF

j_call: TRBJ1-2
cdr3_length: 12
v_call: TRBV27
d_call: TRBD1
cdr3_aa: CASRQGRDGYTF

j_call: TRBJ1-5
cdr3_length: 11
v_call: TRBV7-6
d_call: NA
cdr3_aa: CASSLGTVQHF

j_call: TRBJ2-1
cdr3_length: 15
v_call: TRBV19
d_call: TRBD2
cdr3_aa: CASSLLAGAPNEQFF

j_call: TRBJ2-5
cdr3_length: 15
v_call: TRBV4-1
d_call: NA
cdr3_aa: CASSLQPGQQETQYF

j_call: TRBJ2-3
cdr3_length: 15
v_call: TRBV5-4
d_call: NA
cdr3_aa: CASSFSGYRADTQYF

j_call: TRBJ1-2
cdr3_length: 15
v_call: TRBV7-9
d_call: TRBD1
cdr3_aa: CASSLPTGGDYGYTF

j_call: TRBJ2-7
cdr3_length: 14
v_call: TRBV10-2
d_call: NA
cdr3_aa: CASTVGIPSYEQYF

j_call: TRBJ2-7
cdr3_length: 15
v_call: TRBV27
d_call: TRBD1
cdr3_aa: CASSLSWTGAYEQYF

j_call: TRBJ2-2
cdr3_length: 15
v_call: TRBV25-1
d_call: NA
cdr3_aa: CASSDDAGTAGELFF

j_call: TRBJ1-1
cdr3_length: 13
v_call: TRBV7-3
d_call: TRBD1
cdr3_aa: CASSKGQGTEAFF

j_call: TRBJ2-3
cdr3_length: 15
v_call: TRBV6-4
d_call: TRBD1
cdr3_aa: CASSERQGDTDTQYF

j_call: TRBJ2-7
cdr3_length: 11
v_call: TRBV25-1
d_call: NA
cdr3_aa: CASSGAYEQYF

j_call: TRBJ1-2
cdr3_length: 14
v_call: TRBV18
d_call: TRBD1
cdr3_aa: CASSPPLTGGGYTF

j_call: TRBJ2-2
cdr3_length: 14
v_call: TRBV5-1
d_call: NA
cdr3_aa: CASSEAANTGELFF

j_call: TRBJ2-1
cdr3_length: 13
v_call: TRBV2
d_call: NA
cdr3_aa: CASSEDSYNEQFF

j_call: TRBJ2-7
cdr3_length: 14
v_call: TRBV19
d_call: NA
cdr3_aa: CASSVGHGGFEQYF

j_call: TRBJ1-2
cdr3_length: 15
v_call: TRBV10-3
d_call: NA
cdr3_aa: CAIRDAVRSNYGYTF